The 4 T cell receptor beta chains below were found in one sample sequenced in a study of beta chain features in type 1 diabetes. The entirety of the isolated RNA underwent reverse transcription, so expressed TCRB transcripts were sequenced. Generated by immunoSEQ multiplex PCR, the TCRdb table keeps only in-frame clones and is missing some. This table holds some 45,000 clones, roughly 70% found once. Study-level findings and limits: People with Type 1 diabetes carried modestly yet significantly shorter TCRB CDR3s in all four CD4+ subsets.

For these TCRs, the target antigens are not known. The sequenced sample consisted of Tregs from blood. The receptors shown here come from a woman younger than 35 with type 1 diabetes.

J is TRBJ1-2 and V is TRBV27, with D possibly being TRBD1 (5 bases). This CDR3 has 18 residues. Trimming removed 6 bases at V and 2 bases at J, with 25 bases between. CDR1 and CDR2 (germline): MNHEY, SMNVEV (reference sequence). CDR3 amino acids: CASRRRGRGSEKNYGYTF. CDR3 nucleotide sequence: TGTGCCAGCAGGAGACGCGGGAGGGGTTCTGAAAAAAACTATGGCTACACCTTC.

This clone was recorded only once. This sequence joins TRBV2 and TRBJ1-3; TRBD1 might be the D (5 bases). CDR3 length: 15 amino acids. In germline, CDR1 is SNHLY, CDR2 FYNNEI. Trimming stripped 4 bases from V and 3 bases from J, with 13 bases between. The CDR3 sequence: CASSGTGGVGNTIYF. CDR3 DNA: TGTGCCAGCAGTGGCACCGGGGGTGTTGGAAACACCATATATTTT.

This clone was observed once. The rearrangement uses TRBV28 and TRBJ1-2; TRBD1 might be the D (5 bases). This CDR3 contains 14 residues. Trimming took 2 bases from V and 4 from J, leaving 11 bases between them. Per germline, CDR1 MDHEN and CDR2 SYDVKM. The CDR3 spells CASSLGGFPYGYTF. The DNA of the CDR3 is TGTGCCAGCAGTTTAGGGGGGTTCCCCTATGGCTACACCTTC.

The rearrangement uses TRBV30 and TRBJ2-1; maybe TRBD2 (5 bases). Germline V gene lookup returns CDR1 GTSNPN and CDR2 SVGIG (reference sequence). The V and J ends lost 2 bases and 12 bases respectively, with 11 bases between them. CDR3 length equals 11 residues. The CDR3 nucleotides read TGTGCCTGGAGTATCGGGGTAGGGCAGTTCTTC. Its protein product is CAWSIGVGQFF.